This T cell receptor (beta chain) was captured by sequencing in a study of PD-1 blockade in classical Hodgkin lymphoma. Study-level background: Once every 2 weeks, patients received intravenous nivolumab at 3 mg/kg. Study outcomes and limitations: Significant TCR diversity gains by C4D1 occurred in CD4+ but not CD8+ cells. Reports indicated that newly diagnosed patients had lower baseline TCR diversity than healthy donors did.

Produced via immunoSEQ multiplex PCR; TCRdb's table is partial and in-frame only. The data contain fewer than 35,000 clones, 80% to 95% of them singletons. This clone was counted a single time. Its specificity is not known. The time point was: cycle 4 day 1 (C4D1), after 6 weeks of nivolumab. Patients all relapsed after autologous stem cell transplantation, and there was variation in brentuximab vedotin exposure. CD4+ T cells were purified from thawed PBMCs by negative selection. Germline CDR1 is DFQATT and CDR2 is SNEGSKA (reference sequence). The V end was cut by 6 bases, the J end by 3 bases, with 9 bases between. The CDR3 has 11 amino acids.

The sequencing used CD4+ T cells from blood, collected before the fourth cycle of nivolumab. The chain recombines TRBV20-1 with TRBJ2-7; D gene unclear. This TCR was recovered from a human donor with classical Hodgkin lymphoma. CDR3 sequence (DNA): TGCAGTGCACCCCTCAACTACGAGCAGTACTTC. Encoded protein: CSAPLNYEQYF.